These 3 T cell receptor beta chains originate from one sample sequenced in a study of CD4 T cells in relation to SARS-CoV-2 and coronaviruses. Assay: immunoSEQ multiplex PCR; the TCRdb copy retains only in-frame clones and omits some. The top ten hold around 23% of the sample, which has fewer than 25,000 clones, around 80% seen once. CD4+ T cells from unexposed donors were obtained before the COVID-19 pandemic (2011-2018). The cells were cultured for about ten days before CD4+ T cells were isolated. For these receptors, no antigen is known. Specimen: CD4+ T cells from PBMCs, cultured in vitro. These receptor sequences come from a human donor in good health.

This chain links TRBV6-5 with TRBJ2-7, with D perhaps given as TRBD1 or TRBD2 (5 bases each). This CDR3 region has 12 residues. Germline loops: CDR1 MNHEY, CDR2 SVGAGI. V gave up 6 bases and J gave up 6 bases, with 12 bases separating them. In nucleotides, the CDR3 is TGTGCCAGCAGCCCCCGGGGCGGCGAGCAGTACTTC. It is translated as CASSPRGGEQYF.

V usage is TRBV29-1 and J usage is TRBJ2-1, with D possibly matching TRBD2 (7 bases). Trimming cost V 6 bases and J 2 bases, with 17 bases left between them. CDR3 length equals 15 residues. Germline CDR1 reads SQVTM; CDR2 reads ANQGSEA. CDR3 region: CSVIGRGGPYNEQFF. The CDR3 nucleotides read TGCAGCGTCATCGGAAGGGGGGGGCCCTACAATGAGCAGTTCTTC.

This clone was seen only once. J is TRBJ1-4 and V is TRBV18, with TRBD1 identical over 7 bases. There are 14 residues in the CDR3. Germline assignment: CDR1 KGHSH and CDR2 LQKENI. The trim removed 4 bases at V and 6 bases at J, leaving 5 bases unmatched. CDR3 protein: CASSRQGEDEKLFF. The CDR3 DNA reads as TGTGCCAGCTCACGACAGGGCGAGGATGAAAAACTGTTTTTT.